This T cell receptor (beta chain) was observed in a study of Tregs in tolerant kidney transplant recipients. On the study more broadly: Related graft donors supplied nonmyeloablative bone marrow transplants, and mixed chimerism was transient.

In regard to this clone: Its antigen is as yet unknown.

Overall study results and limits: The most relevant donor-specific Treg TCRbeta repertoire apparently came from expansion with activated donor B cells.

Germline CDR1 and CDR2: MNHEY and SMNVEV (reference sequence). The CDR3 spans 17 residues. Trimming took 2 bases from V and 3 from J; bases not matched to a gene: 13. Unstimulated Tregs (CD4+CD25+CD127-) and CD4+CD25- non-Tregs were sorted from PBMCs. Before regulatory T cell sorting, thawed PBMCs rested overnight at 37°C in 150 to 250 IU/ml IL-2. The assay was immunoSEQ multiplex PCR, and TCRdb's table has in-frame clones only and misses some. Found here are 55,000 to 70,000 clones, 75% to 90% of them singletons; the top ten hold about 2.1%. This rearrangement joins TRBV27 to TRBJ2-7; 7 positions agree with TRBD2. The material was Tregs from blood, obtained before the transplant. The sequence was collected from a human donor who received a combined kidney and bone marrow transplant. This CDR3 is CASSLGRGPTTYYEQYF. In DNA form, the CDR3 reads TGTGCCAGCAGTTTAGGGAGGGGACCCACCACTTACTACGAGCAGTACTTC.